This entry lists 27 T cell receptor beta chains sequenced from one sample in a study of response to subunit inactivated influenza vaccine. TCRdb fed the RT-PCR reads into MiXCR, producing one record per CDR3 protein. The sample carries about 540,000 distinct CDR3 sequences, roughly a quarter recorded once. This sample was also put to use in a study of T cells expressing NK-cell markers. That source reports: TCR beta cDNA was generated via 5'RACE template switching incorporating UMIs.

The sample was CD4+ T cells sorted from PBMCs, taken roughly 12 days after vaccination. The receptors were gathered from a man aged 50 or older who received an inactivated influenza vaccine.

This clonotype was seen a few times. The chain carries TRBV7-2 and TRBJ2-7; tentative D call: TRBD1 (6 bases). Trimming left V 0 bases short and J 3 bases short, with 12 bases between. Germline-derived CDR1 and CDR2 are SGHTA and FQGNSA. There are 15 residues in the CDR3. The CDR3 DNA sequence: TGTGCCAGCAGCTTAGCCGGACAGCTACGCTACGAGCAGTACTTC. Protein sequence: CASSLAGQLRYEQYF.

V is TRBV20-1 and J is TRBJ2-1; TRBD1 matches at 9 bases. Germline V gene sequence: CDR1 DFQATT, CDR2 SNEGSKA (reference sequence). The junction had 5 bases not matched to a gene; V was cut back by 2 bases and J by 6 bases. This CDR3 has 14 amino acids. For the CDR3, the DNA is TGCAGTGCTAGAAGGACAGGGGAAGGCAATGAGCAGTTCTTC. It translates to CSARRTGEGNEQFF.

This clonotype appeared a few times. The V gene is TRBV19, the J gene TRBJ1-5, with TRBD1 matching over 10 bases. The CDR3 spans 16 residues. Trimming took 6 bases from V and 0 from J; bases not matched to a gene: 5. Looked up from germline, CDR1 is LNHDA and CDR2 is SQIVND (reference sequence). The CDR3 loop reads CASSQRTGGSNQPQHF. The CDR3 region has the DNA TGTGCCAGTAGCCAGAGGACAGGGGGTAGCAATCAGCCCCAGCATTTT.

This clonotype was detected ten times or more. The V gene is TRBV6-5, the J gene TRBJ2-1; tentatively, D is TRBD2 (5 bases). Germline-derived CDR1 and CDR2 are MNHEY and SVGAGI. Deletions cut 8 bases from V and 2 bases from J, with 16 bases between. This CDR3 contains 15 residues. The CDR3 sequence is CASEPGGSAYNEQFF. The CDR3 DNA reads as TGTGCCAGCGAACCTGGCGGGTCGGCCTACAATGAGCAGTTCTTC.

This clonotype was counted ten times or more. This rearrangement joins TRBV20-1 to TRBJ1-6, with unresolved D. The CDR3 is 13 amino acids. Germline V gene lookup returns CDR1 DFQATT and CDR2 SNEGSKA (reference sequence). V lost 7 bases to trimming and J lost 0 bases, with 7 bases between them. The CDR3 sequence: CSVGNSYNSPLHF. In DNA, the CDR3 is TGCAGTGTGGGGAACTCCTATAATTCACCCCTCCACTTT.

This clonotype appeared a few times. The chain employs TRBV2 and TRBJ2-1; no definite D call. Trimming removed 1 base at V and 4 bases at J, with 5 bases between. In germline, CDR1 is SNHLY, CDR2 FYNNEI. The CDR3 sequence is 13 residues long. The CDR3 sequence is CASSEGVYNEQFF. CDR3 nucleotide sequence: TGTGCCAGCAGTGAAGGAGTTTACAATGAGCAGTTCTTC. Full variable domain (remainder filled in from reference TRBV2 and TRBJ2-1): EPEVTQTPSHQVTQMGQEVILRCVPISNHLYFYWYRQILGQKVEFLVSFYNNEISEKSEIFDDQFSVERPDGSNFTLKIRSTKLEDSAMYFCASSEGVYNEQFFGPGTRLTVL.

This sequence joins TRBV7-9 and TRBJ1-1; 11 nucleotides line up with TRBD1. The length of the CDR3 is 14 residues. The V gene's germline CDR1 is SEHNR and CDR2 FQNEAQ (reference sequence). Losses at the gene ends were 1 base for V and 11 bases for J; bases not matched to a gene: 6. In DNA form, the CDR3 reads TGTGCCAGCAGCTTAGGGACAGGGGGCGTGGAGGCTTTCTTT. As protein: CASSLGTGGVEAFF.

This clonotype was seen at least ten times. This chain uses TRBV29-1 with TRBJ2-2; TRBD1 matches at 8 bases. V shed 6 bases, J shed 4 bases, and the junction held 4 bases outside the gene matches. Germline CDR1 is SQVTM and CDR2 is ANQGSEA. This CDR3 comprises 13 residues. CDR3 bases: TGCAGCGTGCGACAGGGGTCCACCGGGGAGCTGTTTTTT. Protein: CSVRQGSTGELFF.

This clonotype was counted only a few times. The chain couples TRBV28 to TRBJ2-7; D unclear. The CDR3 is made up of 14 amino acids. The V end was cut by 7 bases, the J end by 0 bases, with 13 bases between. Per the germline V gene, CDR1 is MDHEN and CDR2 is SYDVKM. For the CDR3, the DNA is TGTGCCAGCATGCCTTCGGCCGCCTCCTACGAGCAGTACTTC. Encoded protein: CASMPSAASYEQYF.

This clonotype has only a few counts. The chain recombines TRBV20-1 with TRBJ1-5; 7 bases map to TRBD1. Unmatched junction bases numbered 7, after V lost 0 bases and J lost 8 bases. Germline CDR1 reads DFQATT; CDR2 reads SNEGSKA (reference sequence). The CDR3 has 14 residues. The CDR3 nucleotides read TGCAGTGCTAGAGATTTACAGGGGTCTAAGCCCCAGCATTTT. It codes for CSARDLQGSKPQHF.

V and J are TRBV5-4 and TRBJ2-1; 11 bases line up with TRBD1. There are 16 residues in the CDR3. Germline CDR1 and CDR2: SGHNT and YYREEE (reference sequence). Trimming at V came to 4 bases and at J to 9 bases, leaving 12 bases not matched to a gene. The CDR3: CASSGMDRGLKGEQFF. CDR3 sequence (DNA): TGTGCCAGCAGCGGAATGGACAGGGGGCTCAAGGGTGAGCAGTTCTTC.

The gene calls are TRBV7-8 and TRBJ1-4; a possible D gene is TRBD1 (6 bases). This CDR3 is 15 amino acids long. The V and J ends lost 5 bases and 5 bases respectively, with 15 bases between them. Per the germline V gene, CDR1 is SGHVS and CDR2 is FQNEAQ. This CDR3 is CASSPNRVGNEKLFF. As DNA, the CDR3 is TGTGCCAGCAGCCCAAACAGGGTGGGGAATGAAAAACTGTTTTTT.

The J gene is TRBJ2-1, the V gene TRBV5-1; a possible D gene is TRBD2 (6 bases). Trimming cost V 4 bases and J 4 bases, with 15 bases left between them. There are 15 residues in the CDR3. Germline-derived CDR1 and CDR2 are SGHRS and YFSETQ. CDR3 DNA: TGCGCCAGCAGCCCGGACGGAGGGTCATACAATGAGCAGTTCTTC. Encoded protein: CASSPDGGSYNEQFF.

V and J are TRBV5-1 and TRBJ1-3; 7 nucleotides line up with TRBD1. V trimming: 0 bases; J trimming: 1 base; junction bases outside the gene matches: 7. This CDR3 contains 17 residues. CDR1 SGHRS and CDR2 YFSETQ come from the germline V gene. The CDR3 region is CASSLDQEGASGNTIYF. The CDR3 bases are TGCGCCAGCAGCTTGGATCAAGAGGGGGCGTCTGGAAACACCATATATTTT.

This clonotype has only a few counts. The J gene is TRBJ1-1, the V gene TRBV3-1, with D unresolved. CDR1 and CDR2 (germline): LGHDT, YNNKEL (reference sequence). Trimming stripped 1 base from V and 0 bases from J, with 6 bases between. CDR3 length: 14 amino acids. CDR3 protein: CASSQVQLNTEAFF. CDR3 DNA sequence: TGTGCCAGCAGCCAAGTTCAGTTGAACACTGAAGCTTTCTTT.

This clonotype appeared many times. The chain employs TRBV5-1 and TRBJ1-5; D remains unclear. Trimming shortened V by 0 bases and J by 6 bases, and 13 bases separated the two germline ends. Germline V gene lookup returns CDR1 SGHRS and CDR2 YFSETQ. There are 15 residues in the CDR3. The CDR3 sequence is CASSLAPSGSQPQHF. The CDR3 DNA sequence: TGCGCCAGCAGCTTGGCTCCTTCGGGGAGTCAGCCCCAGCATTTT. Together with reference TRBV5-1 and TRBJ1-5, the CDR3 gives the full variable domain: KAGVTQTPRYLIKTRGQQVTLSCSPISGHRSVSWYQQTPGQGLQFLFEYFSETQRNKGNFPGRFSGRQFSNSRSEMNVSTLELGDSALYLCASSLAPSGSQPQHFGDGTRLSIL.

This clonotype was counted between two and nine times. V and J are TRBV5-1 and TRBJ2-7, with 8 bases matching TRBD1. The CDR3 loop spans 15 amino acids. Germline CDR1 and CDR2: SGHRS and YFSETQ. V trimming: 1 base; J trimming: 5 bases; junction bases outside the gene matches: 8. Written as DNA, the CDR3 is TGCGCCAGCAGCTTGACGACTCAGGGGGCCCACGAGCAGTACTTC. This translates into CASSLTTQGAHEQYF.

This clonotype occurred a few times. V and J are TRBV24-1 and TRBJ2-5; 7 positions agree with TRBD1. CDR3 length: 16 residues. V dropped 5 bases and J dropped 0; count of bases not matched to a gene: 8. Looked up from germline, CDR1 is KGHDR and CDR2 is SFDVKD. CDR3 sequence (DNA): TGTGCCACCAGTGGAACCGGGACAGTCTACCAAGAGACCCAGTACTTC. Translation: CATSGTGTVYQETQYF.

This clonotype was observed at least ten times. The chain employs TRBV3-1 and TRBJ1-6; no firm D call. The V gene's germline CDR1 is LGHDT and CDR2 YNNKEL (reference sequence). The CDR3 runs 13 residues. V lost 0 bases and J 14 bases, leaving 11 bases between the germline ends. The CDR3 coding sequence is TGTGCCAGCAGCCAAGATTGGTCTAGGGCCCTCCACTTT. As protein: CASSQDWSRALHF. The entire variable domain, with the rest obtained from reference TRBV3-1 and TRBJ1-6, is as follows: DTAVSQTPKYLVTQMGNDKSIKCEQNLGHDTMYWYKQDSKKFLKIMFSYNNKELIINETVPNRFSPKSPDKAHLNLHINSLELGDSAVYFCASSQDWSRALHFGNGTRLTVT.

This clonotype was recorded many times. V usage is TRBV21-1 and J usage is TRBJ2-1; TRBD2, the table's D call, was not compared with the DNA. TRBV21-1 has pseudogene status. This CDR3 comprises 17 residues. Written as DNA, the CDR3 is TGTGCCAGCAGCACACCGGGGGACTTAGCGGGAGTGCATGAGCAGTTCTTC. As protein: CASSTPGDLAGVHEQFF.

This clonotype was observed a few times. The rearrangement links TRBV12-3 or TRBV12-4 to TRBJ2-1, with 9 bases aligning to TRBD2. The CDR3 runs to 15 residues. The junction had 7 bases not matched to a gene; V was cut back by 6 bases and J by 4 bases. As DNA, the CDR3 is TGTGCCAGCAGAGAAAAGCGGGGGGCGTACAATGAGCAGTTCTTC. This gives the protein CASREKRGAYNEQFF.

CDR3 loop: CASRTRAFFSNEQFF. The CDR3 coding sequence is TGTGCCAGCAGAACCAGGGCGTTCTTTAGTAATGAGCAGTTCTTC. The J gene is TRBJ2-1, the V gene TRBV12-3 or TRBV12-4, with D possibly TRBD1 on 5 matching bases. Trimming stripped 6 bases from V and 7 bases from J, with 19 bases between. CDR3 length: 15 residues.

The rearrangement uses TRBV12-3 or TRBV12-4 and TRBJ2-6; D gene uncertain. V was shortened by 0 bases and J by 4 bases, with 7 bases between the two germline ends. The CDR3 consists of 15 residues. The CDR3 sequence: CASSLAAVGANVLTF. In DNA, the CDR3 is TGTGCCAGCAGTTTAGCGGCAGTGGGGGCCAACGTCCTGACTTTC.

The rearrangement uses TRBV29-1 and TRBJ2-7, with 8 nucleotides matching TRBD2. V lost 6 bases to trimming and J lost 0 bases; unmatched junction nucleotides: 4. CDR1 is SQVTM, CDR2 ANQGSEA, per germline. CDR3 length: 13 residues. The CDR3 protein is CSVSGSPSYEQYF. The CDR3 nucleotides are TGCAGCGTCAGCGGGAGCCCCTCCTACGAGCAGTACTTC.

Details on this clonotype: Compared with germline, one end of the junction differs, possibly owing to a read error. This sequence joins TRBV5-1 and TRBJ1-5; 11 nucleotides line up with TRBD1. The CDR3 length is 13 residues. Germline V lookup: CDR1 SGHRS, CDR2 YFSETQ. The CDR3 loop reads CVSSWTGGQPQHF. DNA of the CDR3: TGCGTCAGCAGCTGGACAGGGGGCCAGCCCCAGCATTTT.

This clonotype was recorded many times. The rearrangement uses TRBV18 and TRBJ2-3; D possibly matches TRBD1 or TRBD2 (5 bases each). This CDR3 comprises 13 residues. Germline V gives CDR1 KGHSH, CDR2 LQKENI. V shed 2 bases and J shed 5 bases, with 8 bases lying between them. CDR3 amino acids: CASSPGAGDTQYF. CDR3 DNA sequence: TGTGCCAGCTCACCAGGGGCGGGAGATACGCAGTATTTT.

Only a few counts were recorded for this clonotype. The rearrangement joins TRBV10-3 to TRBJ2-5, with 11 bases that match TRBD1. CDR3 length: 13 amino acids. Germline loops: CDR1 ENHRY, CDR2 SYGVKD. Trimming cost V 10 bases and J 5 bases; bases outside gene matches: 6. CDR3 sequence reads: CATGQGAVETQYF. In nucleotides, the CDR3 is TGTGCCACCGGACAGGGGGCGGTGGAGACCCAGTACTTC.